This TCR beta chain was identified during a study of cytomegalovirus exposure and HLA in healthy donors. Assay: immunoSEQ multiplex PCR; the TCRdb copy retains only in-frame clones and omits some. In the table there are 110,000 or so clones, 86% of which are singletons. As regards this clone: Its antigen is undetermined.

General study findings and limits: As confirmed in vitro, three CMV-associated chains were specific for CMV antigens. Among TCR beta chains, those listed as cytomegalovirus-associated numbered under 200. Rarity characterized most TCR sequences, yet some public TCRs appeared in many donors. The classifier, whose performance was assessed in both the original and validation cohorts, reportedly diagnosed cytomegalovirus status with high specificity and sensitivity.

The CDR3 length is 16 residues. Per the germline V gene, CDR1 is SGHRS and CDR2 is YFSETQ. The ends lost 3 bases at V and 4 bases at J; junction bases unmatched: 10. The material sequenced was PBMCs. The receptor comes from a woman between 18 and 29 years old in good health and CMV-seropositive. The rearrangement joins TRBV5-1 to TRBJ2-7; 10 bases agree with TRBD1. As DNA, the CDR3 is TGCGCCAGCAGCTCGAGCCCGGGACAGGGGTTATACGAGCAGTACTTC. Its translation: CASSSSPGQGLYEQYF.